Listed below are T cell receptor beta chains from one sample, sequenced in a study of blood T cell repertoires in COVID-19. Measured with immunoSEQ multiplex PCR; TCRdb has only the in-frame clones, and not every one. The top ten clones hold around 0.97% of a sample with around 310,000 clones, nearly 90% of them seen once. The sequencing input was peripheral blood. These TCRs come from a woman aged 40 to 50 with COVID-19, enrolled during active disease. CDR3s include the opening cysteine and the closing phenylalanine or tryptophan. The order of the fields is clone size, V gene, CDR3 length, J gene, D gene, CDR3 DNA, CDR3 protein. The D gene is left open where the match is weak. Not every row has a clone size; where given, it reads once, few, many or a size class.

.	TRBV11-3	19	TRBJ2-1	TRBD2	TGTGCCAGCAGCTTAGTTTCGACTAGCGGGGGGGTTTTCTACAATGAGCAGTTCTTC	CASSLVSTSGGVFYNEQFF
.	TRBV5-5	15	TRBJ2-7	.	TGTGCCAGCAGCTTGGCCGCAGGGTATACCTACGAGCAGTACTTC	CASSLAAGYTYEQYF
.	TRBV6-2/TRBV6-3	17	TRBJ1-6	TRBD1	TGTGCCAGCAGTTACACCACGGGACAGGGTTATAATTCACCCCTCCACTTT	CASSYTTGQGYNSPLHF
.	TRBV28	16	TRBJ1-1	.	TGTGCCAGCAGCCCCGGGGGGGCCTTGAGATTCACTGAAGCTTTCTTT	CASSPGGALRFTEAFF
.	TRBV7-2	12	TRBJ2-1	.	TGTGCCAGCAGCTTAGGAGGCTATGAGCAGTTCTTC	CASSLGGYEQFF
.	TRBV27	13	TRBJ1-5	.	TGTGCCAGCAGTCGCCACCCGAGTCAGCCCCAGCATTTT	CASSRHPSQPQHF
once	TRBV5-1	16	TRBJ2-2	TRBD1	TGCGCCAGCAGCTTTACGGGGACAGTCAACACCGGGGAGCTGTTTTTT	CASSFTGTVNTGELFF
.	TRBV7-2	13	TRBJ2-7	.	TGTGCCAGCAGCTTACGACTCTTGGACGAGCAGTACTTC	CASSLRLLDEQYF
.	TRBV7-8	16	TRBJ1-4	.	TGTGCCAGCAGCCCAGTGTTTCCGAAATCTAATGAAAAACTGTTTTTT	CASSPVFPKSNEKLFF
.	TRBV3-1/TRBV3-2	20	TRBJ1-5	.	TGTGCCAGCAGCCACACACACAACTGCCGACAGACGGATAGCAATCAGCCCCAGCATTTT	CASSHTHNCRQTDSNQPQHF
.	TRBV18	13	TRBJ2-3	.	TGTGCCAGCTCACCTACGCTACGGGATACGCAGTATTTT	CASSPTLRDTQYF
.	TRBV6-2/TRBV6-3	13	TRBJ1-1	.	TGTGCCAGCAGTCCCGGGTTGTCCACTGAAGCTTTCTTT	CASSPGLSTEAFF
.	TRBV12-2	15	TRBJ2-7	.	TGTGCAAGTCGCTTAGGAGGCAGGGCCCCCTACGAGCAGTACTTC	CASRLGGRAPYEQYF
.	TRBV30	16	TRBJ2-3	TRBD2	TGTGCCTGGAGTAGAACTAGCGGGAGGATCACAGATACGCAGTATTTT	CAWSRTSGRITDTQYF
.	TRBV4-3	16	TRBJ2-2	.	TGCGCCAGCAGCCGAAACAGGATTCCGAACACCGGGGAGCTGTTTTTT	CASSRNRIPNTGELFF
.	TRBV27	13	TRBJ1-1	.	TGTGCCAGCAGGGTAGGGAGTGGCACTGAAGCTTTCTTT	CASRVGSGTEAFF
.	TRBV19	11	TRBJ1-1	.	TGTGCCAGTATCCGTCACACTGAAGCTTTCTTT	CASIRHTEAFF
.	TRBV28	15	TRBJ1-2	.	TGTGCCAGCAGCCTAGGGGGTAGAGCTAACTATGGCTACACCTTC	CASSLGGRANYGYTF
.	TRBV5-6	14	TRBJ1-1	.	TGTGCCAGCAGCTTGCCGGGGGGAAGCACTGAAGCTTTCTTT	CASSLPGGSTEAFF
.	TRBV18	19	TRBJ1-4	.	TGTGCCAGCTCGCGGAACCGGGACTTCGGCGCCAGAACTAATGAAAAACTGTTTTTT	CASSRNRDFGARTNEKLFF
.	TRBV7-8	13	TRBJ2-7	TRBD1	TGTGCCAGCAGCCGGACAGGACTCGACGAGCAGTACTTC	CASSRTGLDEQYF
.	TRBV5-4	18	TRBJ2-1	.	TGTGCCAGCAGCTTGGGGATAGGGAGCGCGCCTAAGGACAATGAGCAGTTCTTC	CASSLGIGSAPKDNEQFF
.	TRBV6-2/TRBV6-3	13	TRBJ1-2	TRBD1	TGTGCCAGCAGTCAAGGGACAGACTATGGCTACACCTTC	CASSQGTDYGYTF
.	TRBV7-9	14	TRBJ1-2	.	TGTGCCAGCACCTTTGGCGGCGACAGGATTGGCTACACCTTC	CASTFGGDRIGYTF
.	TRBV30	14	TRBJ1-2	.	TGTGCCTGGAGTGTGGCAGGGGCGGACTATGGCTACACCTTC	CAWSVAGADYGYTF
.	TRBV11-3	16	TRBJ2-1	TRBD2	TGTGCCAGCAGCTTACGCCAGCGGGGGGACTACAATGAGCAGTTCTTC	CASSLRQRGDYNEQFF
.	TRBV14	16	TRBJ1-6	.	TGTGCCAGCAGCCAAGTAGCGGGGGCGCCTAATTCACCCCTCCACTTT	CASSQVAGAPNSPLHF
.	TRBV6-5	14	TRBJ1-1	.	TGTGCCAGCAGTTCACGACTCCTGAACACTGAAGCTTTCTTT	CASSSRLLNTEAFF
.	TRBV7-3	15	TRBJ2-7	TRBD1	TGTGCCAGCAGCGGAGGTGGAACAGGGGGGTACGAGCAGTACTTC	CASSGGGTGGYEQYF
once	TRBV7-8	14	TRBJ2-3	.	TGTGCCAGCACCCCCTGGGGGCCCACAGATACGCAGTATTTT	CASTPWGPTDTQYF
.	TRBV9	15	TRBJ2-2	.	TGTGCCAGCAGCGTAGGGTTGGGCTGGGCCGGGGAGCTGTTTTTT	CASSVGLGWAGELFF
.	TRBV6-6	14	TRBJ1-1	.	TGTGCCAGCAGTTACCCCCAGGGTTGGACTGAAGCTTTCTTT	CASSYPQGWTEAFF
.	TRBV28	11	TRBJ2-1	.	TGTGCCAGCAGTTATCGCGATGAGCAGTTCTTC	CASSYRDEQFF
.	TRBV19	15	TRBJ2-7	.	TGTGCCAGTAGTATTTGGGCCGAACCGTCCTACGAGCAGTACTTC	CASSIWAEPSYEQYF
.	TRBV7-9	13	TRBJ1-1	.	TGTGCCAGCAGCTTATCCAAGAGCACTGAAGCTTTCTTT	CASSLSKSTEAFF
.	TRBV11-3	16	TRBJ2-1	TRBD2	TGTGCCAGCAGCTCGCGGACTAGCGGGACGCAAAATGAGCAGTTCTTC	CASSSRTSGTQNEQFF
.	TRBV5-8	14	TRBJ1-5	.	TGTGCCAGCAGCTTGACAGGGCCGGATCAGCCCCAGCATTTT	CASSLTGPDQPQHF
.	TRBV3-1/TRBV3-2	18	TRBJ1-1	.	TGTGCCAGCAGCCAAGACGTATCCCTGGGCGGGACTAGCACTGAAGCTTTCTTT	CASSQDVSLGGTSTEAFF
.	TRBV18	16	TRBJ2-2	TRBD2	TGTGCCAGCTCACTCGGACTAGCGGGAGAAGCCGGGGAGCTGTTTTTT	CASSLGLAGEAGELFF
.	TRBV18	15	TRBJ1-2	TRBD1	TGTGCCAGCTCACGTTGGGCAGGGGGGTCAGATGGCTACACCTTC	CASSRWAGGSDGYTF
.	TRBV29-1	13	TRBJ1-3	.	TGCAGCGCCGAGTCGGGATCCGGAAACACCATATATTTT	CSAESGSGNTIYF
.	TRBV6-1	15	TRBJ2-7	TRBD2	TGTGCCAGCAGTGACGCGGGGGGATTCACCTACGAGCAGTACTTC	CASSDAGGFTYEQYF
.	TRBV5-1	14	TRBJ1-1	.	TGCGCCAGCAGCTCCGAACCCGGTGTCGCTGAAGCTTTCTTT	CASSSEPGVAEAFF
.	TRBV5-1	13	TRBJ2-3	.	TGCGCCAGCAGCTTCCTCCGTGCAGATACGCAGTATTTT	CASSFLRADTQYF
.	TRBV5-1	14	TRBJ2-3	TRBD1	TGCGCCAGCATCCGGACAGGGGGCACAGATACGCAGTATTTT	CASIRTGGTDTQYF